One sample yielded the 11 T cell receptor beta chains listed below, sequenced in a study of Ad26.COV2.S vaccination and SARS-CoV-2 variants. Method: immunoSEQ multiplex PCR; TCRdb's copy keeps in-frame clones and lacks some. The sample carries fewer than 400,000 clones, around 83% recorded once. The treatment is: 19 received Ad26.COV2.S at low or high dose, single or two shots; about 5 received placebo; per-sample allocation not given. Day 63 following the first vaccine or placebo injection was when the samples were taken. Sequencing used peripheral blood, obtained in a trial of Ad26.COV2.S vaccine versus placebo. Receptors originate from a person aged 18-60 years who received the Ad26.COV2.S COVID-19 vaccine or a placebo.

This chain connects TRBV5-1 to TRBJ1-2; TRBD1 might be the D (5 bases). Trimming left V 5 bases short and J 5 bases short, with 16 bases between. Germline V CDR1 and CDR2: SGHRS, YFSETQ. The CDR3 has 14 amino acids. The CDR3 here is CASRPTPTVYGYTF. The DNA of the CDR3 is TGCGCCAGCAGACCTACTCCGACAGTTTATGGCTACACCTTC.

The rearrangement uses TRBV19 and TRBJ2-3, with 8 bases identical to TRBD2. CDR1 is LNHDA and CDR2 is SQIVND in the germline V gene (reference sequence). J lost 4 bases, V lost 3 bases, and 0 bases had no gene match. The CDR3 contains 13 residues. As DNA, the CDR3 is TGTGCCAGTAGTATGACTAGCGCAGATACGCAGTATTTT. It translates to CASSMTSADTQYF.

V usage is TRBV4-1 and J usage is TRBJ1-6; a possible D gene is TRBD1 (5 bases). CDR3 length: 20 residues. From germline, CDR1 is MGHRA and CDR2 YSYEKL. Trimming removed 1 base at V and 4 bases at J, with 23 bases between. In nucleotides, the CDR3 is TGCGCCAGCAGCCAAGTCCCGACTACCCCTAAGGGGAATTATAATTCACCCCTCCACTTT. Amino acids: CASSQVPTTPKGNYNSPLHF.

The chain links TRBV11-2 to TRBJ1-2; D gene uncertain. Trimming removed 1 base at V and 6 bases at J, with 12 bases between. The germline V gene encodes CDR1 SGHAT and CDR2 FQNNGV. This CDR3 has 14 amino acids. CDR3 bases: TGTGCCAGCAGCTTAGCCGGACCCAGAGATGGCTACACCTTC. Its translation is CASSLAGPRDGYTF.

The chain links TRBV6-5 to TRBJ1-2, with D uncertain. Trimming cost V 7 bases and J 1 base, with 7 bases left between them. The CDR3 loop spans 12 amino acids. Germline V CDR1 and CDR2: MNHEY, SVGAGI. CDR3 sequence reads: CASKGSNYGYTF. CDR3 nucleotides: TGTGCCAGCAAGGGCAGTAACTATGGCTACACCTTC.

The rearrangement links TRBV9 to TRBJ1-2; no reliable D call. The CDR3 length is 16 residues. Trimming cost V 0 bases and J 5 bases, with 17 bases left between them. Germline CDR1 is SGDLS and CDR2 is YYNGEE. The CDR3 sequence is CASSVDTDLRDYGYTF. The CDR3 coding sequence is TGTGCCAGCAGCGTAGATACAGATCTACGCGATTATGGCTACACCTTC.

This clone was detected only a few times. The chain combines TRBV3-1 (or the pseudogene TRBV3-2) with TRBJ2-3; 12 bases fit TRBD2. The CDR3 loop spans 16 amino acids. CDR1 and CDR2 (germline): LGHDT, YNNKEL (reference sequence). Trimming cost V 0 bases and J 4 bases; bases outside gene matches: 2. CDR3 region: CASSQDRLAGADTQYF. CDR3 DNA sequence: TGTGCCAGCAGCCAAGATAGACTAGCGGGGGCAGATACGCAGTATTTT.

The chain carries TRBV15 and TRBJ2-7; D call uncertain. CDR1 is LNHNV and CDR2 is YYDKDF in the germline V gene (reference sequence). V lost 5 bases and J lost 3, with 14 bases in between. The CDR3 sequence is 14 residues long. The CDR3 spells CATSFRALSYEQYF. The CDR3 region has the DNA TGTGCCACCAGCTTCCGGGCCCTAAGCTACGAGCAGTACTTC.

This chain joins TRBV6-2 or TRBV6-3 and TRBJ2-1; D might be TRBD2 (5 bases). Germline loops: CDR1 MNHEY, CDR2 SVGEGT. CDR3 length equals 18 residues. Trimming shortened V by 2 bases and J by 0 bases, and 17 bases separated the two germline ends. The CDR3 reads CASSYPFLVRGSYNEQFF. CDR3 nucleotide sequence: TGTGCCAGCAGTTACCCATTCTTAGTCCGGGGCTCCTACAATGAGCAGTTCTTC.

The chain joins TRBV7-2 to TRBJ1-2, with TRBD1 as a possible D gene (5 bases). Germline-derived CDR1 and CDR2 are SGHTA and FQGNSA. The CDR3 extends over 15 amino acids. Trimming shortened V by 5 bases and J by 2 bases, and 15 bases separated the two germline ends. This chain's CDR3 is CASSPGPPANYGYTF. The CDR3 DNA sequence: TGTGCCAGCAGCCCGGGACCGCCCGCAAACTATGGCTACACCTTC. The entire variable domain, with the rest obtained from reference TRBV7-2 and TRBJ1-2, is as follows: GAGVSQSPSNKVTEKGKDVELRCDPISGHTALYWYRQSLGQGLEFLIYFQGNSAPDKSGLPSDRFSAERTGGSVSTLTIQRTQQEDSAVYLCASSPGPPANYGYTFGSGTRLTVV.

The V and J genes are TRBV9 and TRBJ2-2; D assignment may be TRBD1 or TRBD2 (5 bases each). CDR1 SGDLS and CDR2 YYNGEE come from the germline V gene. V shed 3 bases and J shed 4 bases, with 13 bases lying between them. CDR3 size: 15 residues. The chain's CDR3 is CASSAAGRVTGELFF. In DNA, the CDR3 is TGTGCCAGCAGCGCGGCAGGGAGAGTCACCGGGGAGCTGTTTTTT.